The rows below give T cell receptor beta chains drawn from one sample of a study of blood T cell repertoires in COVID-19. Clones were read by immunoSEQ multiplex PCR, and TCRdb kept only the in-frame ones, dropping some. The sample yields approximately 50,000 clones, roughly 84% seen once. Sequencing input: peripheral blood. The origin of the receptors is a human donor in a cohort sampled during active COVID-19. CDR3s include the opening cysteine and the closing phenylalanine or tryptophan. A D gene is named only where the DNA matches it firmly. Only some rows state a clone size, as once, few, many or a class for expanded clones.

V gene	clone size	J gene	D gene	CDR3 protein	CDR3 DNA
TRBV27	NA	TRBJ1-2	TRBD1	CASSPRGPPEHYGYTF	TGTGCCAGCAGTCCTAGGGGGCCCCCAGAACACTATGGCTACACCTTC
TRBV6-1	NA	TRBJ2-2	TRBD1	CASSGPGQGSHGELFF	TGTGCCAGCAGTGGTCCGGGACAGGGCTCGCACGGGGAGCTGTTTTTT
TRBV7-9	NA	TRBJ2-7	NA	CASSLGPTDWYEQYF	TGTGCCAGCAGCTTAGGTCCCACCGACTGGTACGAGCAGTACTTC
TRBV5-1	NA	TRBJ2-5	TRBD2	CASSLVGGTETQYF	TGCGCCAGCAGCTTGGTCGGGGGGACAGAGACCCAGTACTTC
TRBV19	NA	TRBJ2-1	TRBD2	CASSTSGLAYNEQFF	TGTGCCAGTAGTACGTCGGGACTAGCCTACAATGAGCAGTTCTTC
TRBV24-1	NA	TRBJ2-3	TRBD2	CATSDETSGFYTQYF	TGTGCCACCAGTGATGAGACTAGCGGTTTTTATACGCAGTATTTT
TRBV19	NA	TRBJ1-5	TRBD1	CASSPRTGNSNQPQHF	TGTGCCAGTAGTCCTCGGACAGGGAATAGCAATCAGCCCCAGCATTTT
TRBV11-2	few	TRBJ1-2	TRBD1	CASSPGTGQSYTF	TGTGCCAGCAGCCCGGGGACAGGGCAGAGCTACACCTTC
TRBV5-6	NA	TRBJ1-6	TRBD1	CASSDLTGRNSPLHF	TGTGCCAGCAGCGACCTGACAGGGAGGAATTCACCCCTCCACTTT
TRBV13	NA	TRBJ2-3	TRBD2	CASSDTSGRDTQYF	TGTGCCAGCAGCGATACTAGCGGGAGAGATACGCAGTATTTT
TRBV3-1/TRBV3-2	NA	TRBJ2-5	NA	CASSQVSQGETQYF	TGTGCCAGCAGCCAAGTATCACAGGGAGAGACCCAGTACTTC
TRBV6-5	few	TRBJ2-7	NA	CASSYRAGHYEQYF	TGTGCCAGCAGTTATCGAGCGGGACACTACGAGCAGTACTTC
TRBV7-8	NA	TRBJ1-3	NA	CASSISDSGNTIYF	TGTGCCAGCAGCATAAGCGACAGTGGAAACACCATATATTTT
TRBV6-5	few	TRBJ2-1	TRBD2	CASSWLAGEGEQFF	TGTGCCAGCAGTTGGCTAGCGGGAGAGGGAGAGCAGTTCTTC
TRBV7-2	NA	TRBJ2-7	TRBD2	CASRGSGSFYEQYF	TGTGCCAGCAGAGGGAGCGGGAGTTTCTACGAGCAGTACTTC
TRBV18	NA	TRBJ2-1	NA	CASSPNFREPEQFF	TGTGCCAGCTCACCAAATTTCCGGGAGCCTGAGCAGTTCTTC
TRBV12-5	NA	TRBJ2-3	TRBD1	CASGWGQGTDTQYF	TGTGCTAGTGGTTGGGGACAGGGCACAGATACGCAGTATTTT
TRBV9	NA	TRBJ2-1	TRBD2	CASSVATSGYNEQFF	TGTGCCAGCAGCGTAGCGACTAGCGGATACAATGAGCAGTTCTTC
TRBV29-1	few	TRBJ2-3	NA	CSVENFNRFTDTQYF	TGCAGCGTTGAAAATTTTAACAGATTCACAGATACGCAGTATTTT
TRBV3-1/TRBV3-2	NA	TRBJ2-3	TRBD1	CASSADRGDTQYF	TGTGCCAGCAGCGCCGACAGGGGCGATACGCAGTATTTT
TRBV6-5	NA	TRBJ2-7	TRBD2	CASSYSSSGSSYEQYF	TGTGCCAGCAGTTACTCGAGTAGCGGGAGCTCCTACGAGCAGTACTTC
TRBV7-8	NA	TRBJ1-2	NA	CASSLGHGYGYTF	TGTGCCAGCAGCTTAGGACACGGCTATGGCTACACCTTC
TRBV5-4	NA	TRBJ2-1	NA	CASSPGGGSSYNEQFF	TGTGCCAGCAGCCCAGGGGGAGGAAGCTCCTACAATGAGCAGTTCTTC
TRBV4-2	few	TRBJ1-2	TRBD1	CASSAGTDYGYTF	TGTGCCAGCAGCGCAGGGACAGACTATGGCTACACCTTC
TRBV7-3	NA	TRBJ2-1	TRBD2	CASSLRGGSNPYYNEQFF	TGTGCCAGCAGCTTAAGGGGCGGGAGCAACCCGTACTACAATGAGCAGTTCTTC
TRBV14	NA	TRBJ1-2	NA	CASSRSSRAGGYTF	TGTGCCAGCAGCCGAAGTTCGAGGGCCGGGGGCTACACCTTC
TRBV7-9	NA	TRBJ2-3	TRBD2	CASSPRTSGGSSTDTQYF	TGTGCCAGCAGCCCGAGGACTAGCGGGGGCTCTAGCACAGATACGCAGTATTTT
TRBV19	once	TRBJ2-1	TRBD2	CASSTGLAGGEGEQFF	TGTGCCAGTAGTACAGGACTAGCGGGAGGTGAGGGTGAGCAGTTCTTC
TRBV11-3	NA	TRBJ1-1	NA	CASSGGTPNTEAFF	TGTGCCAGCAGCGGCGGAACTCCGAACACTGAAGCTTTCTTT
TRBV4-1	NA	TRBJ2-1	TRBD2	CASREEASGSLNEQFF	TGCGCCAGCAGGGAGGAGGCTAGCGGGAGCCTAAATGAGCAGTTCTTC
TRBV5-6	NA	TRBJ2-7	NA	CASSLASRYEQYF	TGTGCCAGCAGCTTGGCCTCCAGATACGAGCAGTACTTC
TRBV20-1	NA	TRBJ2-7	NA	CSARLDSEQYF	TGCAGTGCTAGATTAGACTCCGAGCAGTACTTC
TRBV5-1	once	TRBJ2-3	TRBD1	CASSSDRAITDTQYF	TGCGCCAGCAGCTCCGACAGGGCCATCACAGATACGCAGTATTTT
TRBV7-2	NA	TRBJ2-2	TRBD2	CASSLGAGGGVTGELFF	TGTGCCAGCAGCTTAGGGGCGGGAGGTGGCGTAACCGGGGAGCTGTTTTTT
TRBV5-1	NA	TRBJ2-1	TRBD2	CASIAGTSGSEQFF	TGCGCCAGCATAGCCGGGACTAGCGGGTCTGAGCAGTTCTTC
TRBV7-2	NA	TRBJ1-1	NA	CASSLDRQGTEAFF	TGTGCCAGCAGCCTCGACAGGCAGGGGACTGAAGCTTTCTTT
TRBV5-1	NA	TRBJ2-3	TRBD2	CASSLAGGGTDTQYF	TGCGCCAGCAGCTTGGCGGGAGGGGGCACAGATACGCAGTATTTT
TRBV7-9	NA	TRBJ2-5	NA	CASSLIGGFQETQYF	TGTGCCAGCAGCTTAATTGGCGGGTTCCAAGAGACCCAGTACTTC
TRBV6-5	NA	TRBJ2-3	TRBD2	CASKDSGRDTQYF	TGTGCCAGCAAGGATAGCGGGAGAGATACGCAGTATTTT
TRBV11-2	NA	TRBJ2-3	NA	CASSLAGVADTQYF	TGTGCCAGCAGCTTAGCGGGAGTTGCAGATACGCAGTATTTT
TRBV3-1/TRBV3-2	NA	TRBJ2-7	NA	CASSRTGEQYF	TGTGCCAGCAGCCGAACAGGCGAGCAGTACTTC
TRBV4-2	NA	TRBJ1-5	NA	CASSQEAGGGNQPQHF	TGTGCCAGCAGCCAAGAGGCGGGGGGCGGGAATCAGCCCCAGCATTTT
TRBV11-3	NA	TRBJ2-7	TRBD1	CASSRDSYEQYF	TGTGCCAGCAGTAGGGACAGCTACGAGCAGTACTTC
TRBV7-2	NA	TRBJ1-3	TRBD1	CASSPGQGTGNTIYF	TGTGCCAGCAGCCCCGGACAGGGAACTGGAAACACCATATATTTT
TRBV30	NA	TRBJ1-5	TRBD1	CAWSSRDRGFQPQHF	TGTGCCTGGAGTTCCCGGGACAGGGGGTTTCAGCCCCAGCATTTT
TRBV5-6	NA	TRBJ2-5	TRBD2	CASSLRAAGVKETQYF	TGTGCCAGCAGCTTACGCGCAGCGGGAGTCAAAGAGACCCAGTACTTC
TRBV5-4	few	TRBJ1-5	TRBD1	CASSSDRGLNQPQHF	TGTGCCAGCAGCTCGGACAGGGGTCTCAATCAGCCCCAGCATTTT
TRBV19	NA	TRBJ2-7	TRBD1	CASSMGQAREQYF	TGTGCCAGTAGTATGGGACAGGCGAGGGAGCAGTACTTC
TRBV5-6	NA	TRBJ2-2	TRBD2	CASSPETSMNTGELFF	TGTGCCAGCAGCCCGGAGACTAGCATGAACACCGGGGAGCTGTTTTTT
TRBV3-1/TRBV3-2	once	TRBJ2-2	TRBD2	CASNQGSGRRTGELFF	TGTGCCAGCAACCAAGGAAGCGGGAGAAGAACCGGGGAGCTGTTTTTT
TRBV25-1	NA	TRBJ2-3	TRBD2	CASSEFSGMYTDTQYF	TGTGCCAGCAGTGAATTTAGCGGGATGTACACAGATACGCAGTATTTT
TRBV14	NA	TRBJ1-2	TRBD1	CASSPEIDRVGYGYTF	TGTGCCAGCAGCCCAGAAATCGACAGGGTTGGCTATGGCTACACCTTC
TRBV5-1	NA	TRBJ2-3	NA	CASSLGQDTDTQYF	TGCGCCAGCAGCTTGGGACAGGACACAGATACGCAGTATTTT
TRBV7-2	NA	TRBJ2-1	TRBD1	CASSLLGQGFEQFF	TGTGCCAGCAGCTTACTGGGACAGGGGTTTGAGCAGTTCTTC
TRBV7-2	NA	TRBJ1-3	TRBD1	CASSPGQTFFSGNTIYF	TGTGCCAGCAGCCCGGGACAGACCTTTTTCTCTGGAAACACCATATATTTT
TRBV11-2	NA	TRBJ2-7	TRBD2	CASSPPGGAYEQYF	TGTGCCAGCAGCCCCCCGGGGGGTGCCTACGAGCAGTACTTC
TRBV19	NA	TRBJ1-4	NA	CASSRKVANEKLFF	TGTGCCAGTAGCAGGAAAGTGGCTAATGAAAAACTGTTTTTT
TRBV28	few	TRBJ2-1	TRBD2	CASSQGTSGSYNEQFF	TGTGCCAGCAGCCAAGGGACTAGCGGTTCCTACAATGAGCAGTTCTTC
TRBV5-1	few	TRBJ2-1	TRBD2	CASSLRAGEYNEQFF	TGCGCCAGCAGCTTGAGAGCGGGAGAGTACAATGAGCAGTTCTTC
TRBV29-1	NA	TRBJ1-2	TRBD1	CSDREPPPTGGVWGYTF	TGCAGCGACCGTGAGCCCCCTCCGACAGGGGGCGTTTGGGGCTACACCTTC